The rows below give T cell receptor beta chains drawn from one sample of a study of blood T cell repertoires in COVID-19. Method: immunoSEQ multiplex PCR; TCRdb's copy keeps in-frame clones and lacks some. The data show about 300,000 clones, just under 90% seen once. The sequencing input was peripheral blood. Receptor source: a woman in her 30s with COVID-19, enrolled during active disease. The CDR3 runs from the conserved cysteine through the conserved F or W. A D gene is named only where the DNA matches it firmly. Size is omitted from some rows. Given values are once, few, many or a class for expanded clones.

j_call d_call v_call clone_size cdr3_aa cdr3_nt
TRBJ2-5 NA TRBV11-3 once CASSLGGGDETQYF TGTGCCAGCAGCTTGGGGGGGGGCGACGAGACCCAGTACTTC
TRBJ2-1 TRBD1 TRBV9 NA CASSVRQGADEQFF TGTGCCAGCAGCGTGAGACAGGGGGCGGATGAGCAGTTCTTC
TRBJ2-2 TRBD1 TRBV6-5 NA CASSPDRGQTGELFF TGTGCCAGCAGCCCAGACAGGGGGCAAACCGGGGAGCTGTTTTTT
TRBJ2-4 NA TRBV4-1 NA CASSQPQRGAKNIQYF TGCGCCAGCAGCCAACCCCAGCGAGGAGCCAAAAACATTCAGTACTTC
TRBJ2-1 NA TRBV24-1 NA CATSETPRHNEQFF TGTGCCACCAGTGAGACACCTCGCCACAATGAGCAGTTCTTC
TRBJ1-5 NA TRBV7-2 NA CASSLGLGEPQHF TGTGCCAGCAGCTTAGGGCTTGGAGAGCCCCAGCATTTT
TRBJ1-2 NA TRBV6-5 NA CASSKAGYGYTF TGTGCCAGCAGTAAGGCGGGGTATGGCTACACCTTC
TRBJ2-1 NA TRBV10-3 NA CAISVGTASYNEQFF TGTGCCATCAGTGTGGGCACAGCCTCCTACAATGAGCAGTTCTTC
TRBJ1-2 NA TRBV28 NA CASSFGTSYGYTF TGTGCCAGCAGTTTCGGGACATCGTATGGCTACACCTTC
TRBJ2-2 TRBD1 TRBV28 NA CASRRQGGWTGELFF TGTGCCAGCAGAAGACAGGGTGGTTGGACCGGGGAGCTGTTTTTT
TRBJ1-6 NA TRBV6-2/TRBV6-3 NA CASSLSGRGNSPLHF TGTGCCAGCAGTTTATCAGGACGGGGTAATTCACCCCTCCACTTT
TRBJ2-1 NA TRBV19 NA CASSIVRGEQFF TGTGCCAGTAGTATCGTCAGGGGCGAGCAGTTCTTC
TRBJ2-1 NA TRBV4-2 medium-sized CASSPTGDSSSYNEQFF TGTGCCAGCAGCCCCACCGGGGACTCGAGCTCCTACAATGAGCAGTTCTTC
TRBJ2-3 NA TRBV5-8 NA CASSFTSTSTDTQYF TGTGCCAGCAGCTTCACTAGTACGAGCACAGATACGCAGTATTTT
TRBJ2-5 TRBD1 TRBV20-1 NA CSASGTGGETQYF TGCAGTGCTAGTGGGACAGGGGGAGAGACCCAGTACTTC
TRBJ2-4 NA TRBV6-1 NA CASSEDSRNIQYF TGTGCCAGCAGTGAAGACTCGAGGAACATTCAGTACTTC
TRBJ2-3 TRBD2 TRBV5-4 NA CASSPGLAGGRVDTQYF TGTGCCAGCAGCCCGGGACTAGCGGGGGGCCGGGTAGATACGCAGTATTTT
TRBJ1-1 NA TRBV18 NA CASSLTPGQNTEAFF TGTGCCAGCTCATTAACGCCGGGACAGAACACTGAAGCTTTCTTT
TRBJ2-1 NA TRBV4-2 once CASSQVGANEQFF TGTGCCAGCAGCCAAGTGGGAGCAAATGAGCAGTTCTTC
TRBJ2-1 TRBD2 TRBV11-1 NA CASSHGLAGLYNEQFF TGTGCCAGCAGCCACGGACTAGCGGGGCTCTACAATGAGCAGTTCTTC